A selection of T cell receptor beta chains follows, all from one sample in a study of cytomegalovirus exposure and HLA in healthy donors. The assay was immunoSEQ multiplex PCR, and TCRdb's table has in-frame clones only and misses some. In the table there are about 150,000 clones, around three quarters of which are singletons. The specimen sequenced was PBMCs. These TCRs come from a man aged 35 to 55 in good health and CMV-seronegative. Both conserved end residues are part of each CDR3. Each record gives: D gene, V gene, J gene, clone size, CDR3 DNA, CDR3 protein. D genes are given only for firm matches. Clone size appears in some rows only: once, few, many, or a class for an expanded clone.

d_call: -; v_call: TRBV5-4; j_call: TRBJ1-2; clone_size: -; cdr3_nt: TGTGCCAGCAGCTTGGCCGCGGAGAGAGGCTACACCTTC; cdr3_aa: CASSLAAERGYTF
d_call: TRBD1; v_call: TRBV4-1; j_call: TRBJ1-5; clone_size: once; cdr3_nt: TGCGCCAGCAGCCCCCTCGGGACAGGGGGCCAGCCCCAGCATTTT; cdr3_aa: CASSPLGTGGQPQHF
d_call: -; v_call: TRBV11-2; j_call: TRBJ1-5; clone_size: -; cdr3_nt: TGTGCCAGCAGCTTTACAGGGAATAGCAATCAGCCCCAGCATTTT; cdr3_aa: CASSFTGNSNQPQHF
d_call: TRBD1; v_call: TRBV7-2; j_call: TRBJ2-4; clone_size: once; cdr3_nt: TGTGCCAGCAGCTTACAGACAGGGGGCAAAAACATTCAGTACTTC; cdr3_aa: CASSLQTGGKNIQYF
d_call: -; v_call: TRBV4-1; j_call: TRBJ2-7; clone_size: -; cdr3_nt: TGCGCCAGCAGCCAAGTACGGGGAACAACCTACGAGCAGTACTTC; cdr3_aa: CASSQVRGTTYEQYF
d_call: TRBD2; v_call: TRBV6-1; j_call: TRBJ2-7; clone_size: -; cdr3_nt: TGTGCCAGCAGAGATCTAGCGGGAGGGCCCTACGAGCAGTACTTC; cdr3_aa: CASRDLAGGPYEQYF
d_call: -; v_call: TRBV4-1; j_call: TRBJ2-2; clone_size: -; cdr3_nt: TGCGCCAGCAGCCAAGTTTATAATAGCGGGAACACCGGGGAGCTGTTTTTT; cdr3_aa: CASSQVYNSGNTGELFF
d_call: TRBD2; v_call: TRBV5-1; j_call: TRBJ2-2; clone_size: -; cdr3_nt: TGCGCCAGCCGCTTTAGCGGGAGGGCGAACACCGGGGAGCTGTTTTTT; cdr3_aa: CASRFSGRANTGELFF
d_call: TRBD1; v_call: TRBV7-9; j_call: TRBJ2-7; clone_size: -; cdr3_nt: TGTGCCAGCACCCGACAGGGTTACGAGCAGTACTTC; cdr3_aa: CASTRQGYEQYF
d_call: -; v_call: TRBV7-9; j_call: TRBJ1-4; clone_size: -; cdr3_nt: TGTTCCAGCAGCTCAGGGGCGGCTAGCCGTTTGGAAAAACTGTTTTTT; cdr3_aa: CSSSSGAASRLEKLFF
d_call: TRBD1; v_call: TRBV9; j_call: TRBJ1-2; clone_size: -; cdr3_nt: TGTGCCAGCAGCCCAGAGGGACAGGGGCACTATGGCTACACCTTC; cdr3_aa: CASSPEGQGHYGYTF
d_call: -; v_call: TRBV29-1; j_call: TRBJ1-2; clone_size: -; cdr3_nt: TGCAGCGTTACCGAAGGGCGGGACTATGGCTACACCTTC; cdr3_aa: CSVTEGRDYGYTF
d_call: -; v_call: TRBV30; j_call: TRBJ1-1; clone_size: -; cdr3_nt: TGTGCCTGGAGTGTAATCATGAACACTGAAGCTTTCTTT; cdr3_aa: CAWSVIMNTEAFF
d_call: TRBD2; v_call: TRBV28; j_call: TRBJ2-1; clone_size: -; cdr3_nt: TGCGCCAGCACCCTGGGGGGGAATGAGCAGTTCTTC; cdr3_aa: CASTLGGNEQFF
d_call: TRBD2; v_call: TRBV6-5; j_call: TRBJ2-2; clone_size: few; cdr3_nt: TGTGCCAGCAGTTCCCTTATGCGGGAGGGCCTCGGGGAGCTGTTTTTT; cdr3_aa: CASSSLMREGLGELFF
d_call: TRBD1; v_call: TRBV5-1; j_call: TRBJ2-7; clone_size: -; cdr3_nt: TGCGCCAGCAGCTTGGAAGGACAGGGCGACGAGCAGTACTTC; cdr3_aa: CASSLEGQGDEQYF
d_call: -; v_call: TRBV4-1; j_call: TRBJ1-1; clone_size: -; cdr3_nt: TGCGCCAGCAGCCACTTAACTGGGCGGATCAATCCTCCCGGGGTCACTGAAGCTTTCTTT; cdr3_aa: CASSHLTGRINPPGVTEAFF
d_call: -; v_call: TRBV7-9; j_call: TRBJ2-5; clone_size: -; cdr3_nt: TGTTCCAGCAGCTTCTATACCCAAGAGACCCAGTACTTC; cdr3_aa: CSSSFYTQETQYF
d_call: TRBD1; v_call: TRBV7-9; j_call: TRBJ2-5; clone_size: -; cdr3_nt: TGTGCCAGCAGCGGGCCAAGGACAGGGGTCGGGGAGACCCAGTACTTC; cdr3_aa: CASSGPRTGVGETQYF